This T cell receptor beta chain derives from a study of cytomegalovirus exposure and HLA in healthy donors. Study background: A previous analysis identified more than 100 million unique TCR beta sequences derived from about 180 million T cells. Overall study findings and caveats: The authors judged a highly shared variant cluster likely a sequencing artifact. Several top significant clusters appeared, in a later analysis, to be linked to common viral pathogens.

Germline V CDR1 and CDR2: MNHEY, SMNVEV (reference sequence). The CDR3 contains 15 residues. V dropped 6 bases and J dropped 2 bases, with 14 bases sitting between them. The table lists this clone with a count of one. Antigen specificity is unknown. The PCR had 60 Vbeta and 13 Jbeta primers. Profiling relied on immunoSEQ multiplex PCR, and the TCRdb table lists in-frame clones only, not all of them. This sample has around 65,000 clones, with under 85% found just once. The sample comprised PBMCs. The clonotype originates from a man aged 50 or older in good health and CMV-seropositive. The chain carries TRBV27 and TRBJ1-5; no definite D call. CDR3 DNA sequence: TGTGCCAGCAGAATGGGCGGGTTGGGCAATCAGCCCCAGCATTTT. Protein sequence: CASRMGGLGNQPQHF.